The 7 T cell receptor beta chains reported below all come from one sample, sequenced in a study of technical replicates of blood from several donors. The assay was immunoSEQ multiplex PCR, and TCRdb's table has in-frame clones only and misses some. The sample lists 85,000 to 95,000 clones, 90% to 97% occurring once. Sample: T cells isolated from PBMCs. These receptor sequences come from a human donor in good health.

This clone has only one observation. The CDR3: CASSQVLAGGQETQYF. The CDR3 nucleotides are TGCGCCAGCAGCCAAGTATTGGCGGGAGGGCAAGAGACCCAGTACTTC. This rearrangement joins TRBV4-1 to TRBJ2-5; TRBD2 aligns across 9 bases. The CDR3 extends over 16 amino acids. The germline gives CDR1 MGHRA, CDR2 YSYEKL. V shed 1 base, J shed 2 bases, and the junction held 5 bases outside the gene matches.

This rearrangement joins TRBV19 to TRBJ2-5, with no clear D. The germline gives CDR1 LNHDA, CDR2 SQIVND (reference sequence). V was cut by 3 bases and J by 0 bases, with 11 bases left in between. The CDR3 totals 15 residues. The CDR3 here is CASSMASWYQETQYF. In DNA, the CDR3 is TGTGCCAGTAGTATGGCCAGTTGGTACCAAGAGACCCAGTACTTC.

The gene calls are TRBV7-2 and TRBJ1-5, with TRBD1 matching over 8 bases. The ends lost 5 bases at V and 4 bases at J; junction bases unmatched: 4. The CDR3 covers 14 residues. Germline V gives CDR1 SGHTA, CDR2 FQGNSA. CDR3 in DNA: TGTGCCAGCAGCCCAGGACAGGGAAATCAGCCCCAGCATTTT. Translation: CASSPGQGNQPQHF.

This clone was detected only once. The chain employs TRBV6-1 and TRBJ2-7; TRBD1 matches 7 bases. The germline CDR1 and CDR2 sequences are MNHNS and SASEGT. The CDR3 spans 19 residues. Trimming cost V 2 bases and J 0 bases; bases outside gene matches: 16. The CDR3 protein is CASSELDRVGPPGSYEQYF. CDR3 DNA sequence: TGTGCCAGCAGTGAACTAGACAGGGTAGGGCCCCCTGGCTCCTACGAGCAGTACTTC.

The chain couples TRBV7-6 to TRBJ2-7; possible D gene TRBD2, 6 bases. The CDR3 spans 13 residues. Germline V CDR1 and CDR2: SGHVS, FNYEAQ. The V end lost 3 bases, the J end lost 3 bases, and 9 bases lay between the germline ends. This CDR3 is CASSLGGGYEQYF. Written as DNA, the CDR3 is TGTGCCAGCAGCTTGGGGGGAGGCTACGAGCAGTACTTC.

V gene TRBV5-6 combines with J gene TRBJ2-2; no clear D gene. CDR1 and CDR2 from the germline V gene are SGHDT and YYEEEE. This CDR3 region has 16 residues. The ends were cut back, 4 bases at V and 8 bases at J, with 21 bases in the middle. DNA of the CDR3: TGTGCCAGCAGCCCGATTCAGCGTTCCAAGGCTGGGGAGCTGTTTTTT. Amino acid sequence: CASSPIQRSKAGELFF.

The J gene is TRBJ2-6, the V gene TRBV25-1; D may be TRBD2 (5 bases). Trimming removed 5 bases at V and 2 bases at J, with 13 bases between. Germline V CDR1 and CDR2: MGHDK, SYGVNS. This CDR3 is built from 16 residues. The CDR3 DNA is TGTGCCAGCAGTTCGACGGCCGGGGCTGGGGCCAACGTCCTGACTTTC. Protein sequence: CASSSTAGAGANVLTF.